This T cell receptor (beta chain) stems from a study of cytomegalovirus exposure and HLA in healthy donors. A remark on this clone: Antigen specificity is unknown.

Both 60 Vbeta primers and 13 Jbeta primers went into the PCR. The repertoire was sequenced with immunoSEQ multiplex PCR; TCRdb's copy has only in-frame clones and lacks some. The profile covers tens of thousands of clones, with about four fifths appearing a single time and roughly 2.9% taken by the ten largest. Losses at the gene ends were 4 bases for V and 1 base for J; bases not matched to a gene: 5. Germline lookup yields CDR1 SGHNT and CDR2 YYREEE (reference sequence). CDR3 size: 17 residues. General study results and limits: Most subjects' HLA-A and HLA-B alleles were reportedly predicted from TCR beta sequences.

This receptor was obtained from a woman under 40 in good health and CMV-seronegative. The chain is built from TRBV5-4 and TRBJ2-3; 14 nucleotides line up with TRBD2. The sample taken for sequencing was PBMCs. CDR3 region: CASSPPGLAGGTDTQYF. The DNA of the CDR3 is TGTGCCAGCAGCCCACCGGGACTAGCGGGGGGCACAGATACGCAGTATTTT. Combining the CDR3 with reference TRBV5-4 and TRBJ2-3 gives the whole variable domain ETGVTQSPTHLIKTRGQQVTLRCSSQSGHNTVSWYQQALGQGPQFIFQYYREEENGRGNFPPRFSGLQFPNYSSELNVNALELDDSALYLCASSPPGLAGGTDTQYFGPGTRLTVL.